Below, 17 T cell receptor beta chains from the same sample are listed, as sequenced in a study of beta chain features in type 1 diabetes. Of the isolated RNA, all was reverse transcribed, and so the sequenced material was expressed TCRB transcripts. Data came from immunoSEQ multiplex PCR; TCRdb stores just in-frame clones and leaves some out. The data show more than 130,000 clones, about 7% seen once. The sequenced sample was central memory CD4+ T cells from blood. The receptors were gathered from a woman aged 30 to 39 in good health.

There are many counts of this clone. The chain combines TRBV4-3 with TRBJ2-1; D is possibly TRBD2 (5 bases). Trimming removed 0 bases at V and 2 bases at J, with 14 bases between. This CDR3 spans 17 amino acids. Looked up from germline, CDR1 is LGHNA and CDR2 is YSLEER. CDR3 amino acids: CASSQDRSGGTYNEQFF. The CDR3 DNA reads TGCGCCAGCAGCCAAGATAGGAGCGGAGGAACCTACAATGAGCAGTTCTTC.

This sequence joins TRBV7-2 and TRBJ2-3; 7 bases map to TRBD1. Germline CDR1 and CDR2: SGHTA and FQGNSA. With V trimmed by 4 bases and J by 8 bases, 0 bases remained unmatched. The CDR3 spans 11 residues. CDR3 sequence (DNA): TGTGCCAGCAGCTCAGGGGGTACGCAGTATTTT. Protein: CASSSGGTQYF.

The sample holds a few counts of this clone. The chain has TRBV6-6 and TRBJ1-2; no firm D call. CDR3 length equals 14 residues. Germline V lookup: CDR1 MNHNY, CDR2 SVGAGI (reference sequence). Trimming removed 7 bases at V and 5 bases at J, with 17 bases between. CDR3 sequence (DNA): TGTGCCAGCAACCCACCGGAGGGAGGGTATGGCTACACCTTC. Translating gives CASNPPEGGYGYTF.

In this sample, this clone turned up a few times. This chain links TRBV11-3 with TRBJ2-1; a weak D match, TRBD2 (5 bases). The length of the CDR3 is 14 residues. The germline V and J ends were trimmed by 2 bases and 5 bases, with 10 bases remaining between them. Germline assignment: CDR1 SGHNT and CDR2 YENEEA. Here the CDR3 reads CASSLSGNNNEQFF. The CDR3 region has the DNA TGTGCCAGCAGCTTAAGCGGCAACAACAATGAGCAGTTCTTC.

In this sample, this clone turned up a few times. The CDR3: CASSPDRGYEKLFF. The CDR3 nucleotides are TGTGCCAGCAGCCCGGACAGGGGATATGAAAAACTGTTTTTT. This chain joins TRBV7-2 and TRBJ1-4; 9 nucleotides match TRBD1. From germline, CDR1 is SGHTA and CDR2 FQGNSA. CDR3 length: 14 residues. Unmatched junction bases numbered 4, after V lost 5 bases and J lost 6 bases.

This clone showed up just a few times. CDR3 region: CASSDRTELSTDTQYF. In DNA, the CDR3 is TGCGCCAGCAGCGACAGGACAGAGCTTAGCACAGATACGCAGTATTTT. The chain has TRBV4-1 and TRBJ2-3; tentatively, D is TRBD1 (6 bases). V gave up 5 bases and J gave up 0 bases, with 15 bases separating them. Germline CDR1 and CDR2: MGHRA and YSYEKL. The CDR3 spans 16 residues.

The chain joins TRBV27 to TRBJ1-5; 8 bases fit TRBD1. The CDR3 totals 18 residues. Germline V gene data show CDR1 as MNHEY and CDR2 as SMNVEV (reference sequence). Trimming at V came to 5 bases and at J to 2 bases, leaving 14 bases not matched to a gene. The CDR3 sequence: CASSTTTGVFFRNQPQHF. CDR3 DNA: TGTGCCAGCAGTACCACGACAGGGGTCTTTTTCCGCAATCAGCCCCAGCATTTT.

This clone was observed at least ten times. This chain joins TRBV5-1 and TRBJ2-7, with D tentatively TRBD1 (6 bases). This CDR3 has 15 residues. The germline CDR1 and CDR2 sequences are SGHRS and YFSETQ. V was trimmed by 0 bases and J by 3 bases, leaving 13 bases between them. CDR3 coding DNA: TGCGCCAGCAGCTTGGGATCGGGACAAATCTACGAGCAGTACTTC. Amino acid sequence: CASSLGSGQIYEQYF.

Only a few counts were recorded for this clone. The chain recombines TRBV6-6 with TRBJ2-7, with TRBD2 identical over 10 bases. CDR1 is MNHNY and CDR2 is SVGAGI in the germline V gene (reference sequence). This CDR3 spans 16 amino acids. V gave up 4 bases and J gave up 3 bases; unmatched junction bases: 9. The chain's CDR3 is CASSWGGAGGDYEQYF. The CDR3 DNA reads TGTGCCAGCAGTTGGGGAGGAGCGGGAGGGGACTACGAGCAGTACTTC.

To note about this clone: A read error may be the cause here, since a much bigger clone is one base away. This sequence joins TRBV14 and TRBJ2-7, with TRBD2 matching 12 bases. J gave up 6 bases and V 4 bases, and 4 bases lay outside the gene matches. The CDR3 contains 14 residues. CDR1 and CDR2 (germline): SGHDN, FVKESK. The CDR3 loop reads CASSRTSGTGEQYF. The CDR3 DNA follows: TGTGCCAGCAGCCGGACTAGCGGGACCGGCGAGCAGTACTTC. The variable domain in full, with the rest retrieved from reference TRBV14 and TRBJ2-7, is EAGVTQFPSHSVIEKGQTVTLRCDPISGHDNLYWYRRVMGKEIKFLLHFVKESKQDESGMPNNRFLAERTGGTYSTLKVQPAELEDSGVYFCASSRTSGTGEQYFGPGTRLTVT.

This clone was seen ten or more times. The chain employs TRBV19 and TRBJ2-1; 8 nucleotides agree with TRBD1. CDR1 and CDR2 from the germline V gene are LNHDA and SQIVND (reference sequence). V dropped 3 bases and J dropped 7; count of bases not matched to a gene: 11. The length of the CDR3 is 16 residues. The CDR3: CASSISWQGARNEQFF. In DNA, the CDR3 is TGTGCCAGTAGTATTTCATGGCAGGGGGCGCGGAATGAGCAGTTCTTC.

The rearrangement joins TRBV7-9 to TRBJ2-3; D remains ambiguous. Per germline, CDR1 SEHNR and CDR2 FQNEAQ (reference sequence). Trimming removed 5 bases from V and 5 bases from J, with 23 bases in between. The CDR3 totals 17 residues. The chain's CDR3 is CASSQDRKTYQEDTQYF. The CDR3 coding sequence is TGTGCCAGCAGCCAAGATAGGAAGACTTACCAAGAAGATACGCAGTATTTT.

This clone has a count of ten or more. This chain links TRBV4-3 with TRBJ2-4; 12 nucleotides align to TRBD2. The trim removed 3 bases at V and 9 bases at J, leaving 6 bases unmatched. This CDR3 contains 15 residues. CDR1 and CDR2 from the germline V gene are LGHNA and YSLEER. This CDR3 is CASSQLAGGPGIQYF. For the CDR3, the DNA is TGCGCCAGCAGCCAGCTAGCGGGAGGGCCTGGCATTCAGTACTTC.

This clone was observed many times. The chain has TRBV15 and TRBJ2-3, with 8 bases identical to TRBD2. The CDR3 length is 13 residues. Trimming took 1 base from V and 6 from J; bases not matched to a gene: 0. Germline V lookup: CDR1 LNHNV, CDR2 YYDKDF (reference sequence). In DNA, the CDR3 is TGTGCCACCAGCAGAGGACTAGCGGATACGCAGTATTTT. Translated, it gives CATSRGLADTQYF. Drawing the rest from reference TRBV15 and TRBJ2-3, the complete variable domain is DAMVIQNPRYQVTQFGKPVTLSCSQTLNHNVMYWYQQKSSQAPKLLFHYYDKDFNNEADTPDNFQSRRPNTSFCFLDIRSPGLGDTAMYLCATSRGLADTQYFGPGTRLTVL.

This clone was observed many times. This chain connects TRBV25-1 to TRBJ1-2; D ambiguous. The germline V gene has CDR1 MGHDK and CDR2 SYGVNS. The CDR3 contains 11 residues. V was clipped by 4 bases and J by 5 bases, with 5 bases between them. The chain's CDR3 is CASSGGYGYTF. CDR3 coding DNA: TGTGCCAGCAGTGGAGGGTATGGCTACACCTTC.

The J gene is TRBJ2-5, the V gene TRBV19; TRBD2 matches at 14 bases. The J call may be mistaken, given a closer DNA end match to TRBJ2-7. In germline, CDR1 is LNHDA, CDR2 SQIVND (reference sequence). The CDR3 is 21 amino acids. The CDR3 loop is CASSKESTSGRALPTRYEQYF. The CDR3 DNA follows: TGTGCCAGTAGTAAGGAGTCGACTAGCGGGAGGGCCCTACCAACTCGCTACGAGCAGTACTTC.

This clone was detected only a few times. V and J are TRBV19 and TRBJ2-3; TRBD2 matches 11 bases. This CDR3 contains 14 residues. Germline V gives CDR1 LNHDA, CDR2 SQIVND (reference sequence). With V trimmed by 4 bases and J by 7 bases, 4 bases remained unmatched. The CDR3, as DNA: TGTGCCAGTAGTACTAGCGGGAGGAGTCATACGCAGTATTTT. Protein: CASSTSGRSHTQYF.